The next 2 T cell receptor beta chains were all read from a single sample in a study of breast tumors, draining lymph nodes, adjacent tissues. TCRdb used MiXCR to reprocess the multiplex PCR reads, holding one entry per CDR3 protein. The sample has tens of thousands of distinct CDR3 sequences; approximately 22% are singletons. Sequences were obtained from breast tumor tissue. Source of these receptors: a female donor with breast cancer. Some clones in this sample may be carry-over from other donors' samples.

CDR3 in DNA: TGTGCCAGCAGCCAGAGGGCGACAGGGTTCGAGCAGTACTTC. It is translated as CASSQRATGFEQYF. The rearrangement links TRBV3-1 to TRBJ2-7; 7 nucleotides line up with TRBD1. The CDR3 spans 14 residues. The V gene's germline CDR1 is LGHDT and CDR2 YNNKEL (reference sequence). Trimming took 3 bases from V and 6 from J; bases not matched to a gene: 8.

This clonotype has a handful of counts. This may be a read error, as it is one base from a much larger clone. The chain carries TRBV2 and TRBJ1-5; 7 positions agree with TRBD1. CDR3 size: 18 residues. The germline gives CDR1 SNHLY, CDR2 FYNNEI. The CDR3 protein is CASSGQGLRSYSNQLQHF. CDR3 in DNA: TGTGCCAGCAGTGGACAGGGACTTCGGAGCTATAGCAATCAGCTCCAGCATTTT.